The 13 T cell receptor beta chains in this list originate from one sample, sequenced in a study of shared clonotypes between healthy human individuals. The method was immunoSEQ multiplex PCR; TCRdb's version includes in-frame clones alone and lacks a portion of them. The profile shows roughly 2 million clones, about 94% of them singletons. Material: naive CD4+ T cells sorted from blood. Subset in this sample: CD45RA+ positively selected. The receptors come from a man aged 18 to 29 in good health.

In DNA, the CDR3 is TGTGCCAGCCTCCGTGGACTAGTGGCAGATACGCAGTATTTT. Amino acids: CASLRGLVADTQYF. This chain joins TRBV5-6 and TRBJ2-3; 7 positions agree with TRBD2. The CDR3 covers 14 residues. J gave up 4 bases and V 7 bases, and 9 bases lay outside the gene matches. Germline CDR1 and CDR2: SGHDT and YYEEEE.

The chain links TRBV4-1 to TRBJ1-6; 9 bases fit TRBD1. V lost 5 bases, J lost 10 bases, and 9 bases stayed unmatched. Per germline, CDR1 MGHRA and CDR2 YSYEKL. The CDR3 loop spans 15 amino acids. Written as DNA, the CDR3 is TGCGCCAGCAGCTATCCCGGGACAGGGAACTCACCCCTCCACTTT. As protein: CASSYPGTGNSPLHF.

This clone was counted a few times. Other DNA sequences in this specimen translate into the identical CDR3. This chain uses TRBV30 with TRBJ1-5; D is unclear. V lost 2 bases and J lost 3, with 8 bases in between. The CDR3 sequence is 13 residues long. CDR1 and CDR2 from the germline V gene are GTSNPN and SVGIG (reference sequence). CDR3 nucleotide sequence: TGTGCCTGGAGTTCACAAGACAATCAGCCCCAGCATTTT. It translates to CAWSSQDNQPQHF.

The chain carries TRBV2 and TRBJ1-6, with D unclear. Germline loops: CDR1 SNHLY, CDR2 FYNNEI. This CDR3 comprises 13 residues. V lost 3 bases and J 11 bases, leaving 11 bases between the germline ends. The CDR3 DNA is TGTGCCAGCAGTGACCCCTATAGCCCACCCCTCCACTTT. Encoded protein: CASSDPYSPPLHF.

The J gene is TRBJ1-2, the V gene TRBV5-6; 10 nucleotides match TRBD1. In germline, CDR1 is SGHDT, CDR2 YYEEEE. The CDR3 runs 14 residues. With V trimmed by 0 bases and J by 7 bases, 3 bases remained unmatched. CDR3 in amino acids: CASSLGGQGTGYTF. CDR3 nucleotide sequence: TGTGCCAGCAGCTTGGGGGGACAGGGGACTGGCTACACCTTC.

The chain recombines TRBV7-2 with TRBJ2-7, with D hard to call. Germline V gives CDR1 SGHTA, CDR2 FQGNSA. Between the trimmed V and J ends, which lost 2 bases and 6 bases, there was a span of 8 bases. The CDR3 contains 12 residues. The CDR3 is CASSLKGLEQYF. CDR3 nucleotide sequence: TGTGCCAGCAGCTTAAAGGGTCTCGAGCAGTACTTC.

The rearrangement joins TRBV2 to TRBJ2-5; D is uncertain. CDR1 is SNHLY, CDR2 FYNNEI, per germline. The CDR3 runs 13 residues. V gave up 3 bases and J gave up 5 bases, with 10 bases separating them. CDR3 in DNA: TGTGCCAGCAGTGACGACATTAAGGAGACCCAGTACTTC. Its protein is CASSDDIKETQYF.

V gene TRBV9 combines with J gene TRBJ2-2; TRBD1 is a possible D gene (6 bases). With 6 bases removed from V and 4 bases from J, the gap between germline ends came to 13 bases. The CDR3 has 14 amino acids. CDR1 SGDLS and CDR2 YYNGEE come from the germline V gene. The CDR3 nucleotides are TGTGCCAGCAATAGACAGGAGCCCACCGGGGAGCTGTTTTTT. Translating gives CASNRQEPTGELFF.

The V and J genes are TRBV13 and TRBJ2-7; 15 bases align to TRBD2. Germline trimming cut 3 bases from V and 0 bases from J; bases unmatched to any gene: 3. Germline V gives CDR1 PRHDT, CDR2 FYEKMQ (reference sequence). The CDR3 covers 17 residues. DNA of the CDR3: TGTGCCAGCAGCTTCGGGACTAGCGGGGGGTCCTCCTACGAGCAGTACTTC. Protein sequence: CASSFGTSGGSSYEQYF.

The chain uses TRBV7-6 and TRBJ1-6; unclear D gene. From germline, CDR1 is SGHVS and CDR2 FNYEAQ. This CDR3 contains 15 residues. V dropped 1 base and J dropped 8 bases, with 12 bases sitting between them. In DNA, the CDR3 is TGTGCCAGCAGCTTAGGTGGCTACGGGTATTCACCCCTCCACTTT. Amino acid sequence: CASSLGGYGYSPLHF. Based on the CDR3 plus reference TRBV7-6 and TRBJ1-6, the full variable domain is GAGVSQSPRYKVTKRGQDVALRCDPISGHVSLYWYRQALGQGPEFLTYFNYEAQQDKSGLPNDRFSAERPEGSISTLTIQRTEQRDSAMYRCASSLGGYGYSPLHFGNGTRLTVT.

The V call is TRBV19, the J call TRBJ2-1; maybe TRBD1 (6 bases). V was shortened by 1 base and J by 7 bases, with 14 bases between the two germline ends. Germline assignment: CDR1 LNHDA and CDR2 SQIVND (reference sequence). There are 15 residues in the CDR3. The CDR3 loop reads CASSIGDNRRNEQFF. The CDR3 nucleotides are TGTGCCAGTAGTATAGGGGACAACCGGAGGAATGAGCAGTTCTTC.

The CDR3 spells CASSSRGGGLSTDTQYF. In nucleotides, the CDR3 is TGTGCCAGCAGCTCCAGGGGGGGTGGACTTAGCACAGATACGCAGTATTTT. The chain is built from TRBV5-4 and TRBJ2-3, with D perhaps given as TRBD1 or TRBD2 (7 bases each). Trimming removed 3 bases at V and 0 bases at J, with 17 bases between. The germline gives CDR1 SGHNT, CDR2 YYREEE (reference sequence). The CDR3 is made up of 17 amino acids.

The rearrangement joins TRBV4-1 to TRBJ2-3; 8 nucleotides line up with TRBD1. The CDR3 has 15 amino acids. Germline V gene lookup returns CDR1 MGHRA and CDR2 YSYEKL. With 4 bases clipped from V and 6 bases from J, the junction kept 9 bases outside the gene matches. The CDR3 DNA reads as TGCGCCAGCAGCCTAACAGGGGGTTCAAGGGATACGCAGTATTTT. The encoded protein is CASSLTGGSRDTQYF.